This section outlines one T cell receptor (beta chain) sequence together with its context. Its antigen remains unknown. CDR1 and CDR2 (germline): LGHNA, YSLEER. Trimming removed 3 bases from V and 4 bases from J, with 8 bases in between. This CDR3 is 13 amino acids long. Individual cDNA molecules received unique molecular identifiers in the library. TCRdb re-analysed the RACE reads in MiXCR, keeping a single row per CDR3 protein. The repertoire holds 35,000 to 50,000 distinct CDR3 sequences, with about 9.6% as singletons. Time point of the sample: patch test 2, 6 weeks after DPC sensitization. Treatment indicated: therapeutic diphenylcyclopropenone sensitization with weekly scalp DPC. Before extraction, the whole blood was not fractionated, and total RNA was taken from it. The data belong to a study of human T cells and chemical hapten exposure. Study-wide results and caveats: Significantly more large CDR3 similarity clusters were formed by expanded TCRs than by controls. A positive correlation with patch test score was found for PT1 expanded TCR counts.

The gene calls are TRBV4-3 and TRBJ2-3, with unresolved D. The clonotype originates from a woman in her twenties or thirties with alopecia areata. Some clones in this sample may be carry-over from other donors' samples. The sample was whole blood, taken in connection with sensitization to the hapten diphenylcyclopropenone (DPC). Here the CDR3 reads CASSQGLADTQYF. The CDR3 bases are TGCGCCAGCAGCCAGGGTCTTGCAGATACGCAGTATTTT.